This entry lists 23 T cell receptor beta chains sequenced from one sample in a study of T cell responses to AZD1222 COVID-19 vaccine (dated by TCRdb to about 2021). Per the publication, the time point label means: about 28 days (+/-7) after the second vaccine dose. Library generation was performed with the immunoSEQ multiplex PCR assay. TCRdb stores this immuneACCESS table with in-frame sequences only. Part of the clones is absent; in the studies checked, under half of the shortfall reflects unresolved V genes, and no reason is known for the rest. The sample table records roughly 110,000 clones; about 91% of these occur just once. The top ten clonotypes cover 5.5% to 7.5% of the sample. This specimen was peripheral blood, taken 28 days after the second AZD1222 dose. These receptor sequences come from an adult who received the AZD1222 COVID-19 vaccine.

The rearrangement joins TRBV15 to TRBJ1-6, with a weak D call TRBD1 (6 bases). Germline CDR1 LNHNV, CDR2 YYDKDF (reference sequence). Trimming removed 5 bases at V and 7 bases at J, with 18 bases between. The CDR3 extends over 16 amino acids. The CDR3 DNA sequence: TGTGCCACCAGCGCCCGGGGGGGGGCAAGAAATTCACCCCTCCACTTT. Its protein product is CATSARGGARNSPLHF.

This clone was counted a single time. The chain links TRBV6-5 to TRBJ1-1, with D possibly TRBD1 on 6 matching bases. Per germline, CDR1 MNHEY and CDR2 SVGAGI. The CDR3 sequence is 14 residues long. V was shortened by 4 bases and J by 3 bases, with 12 bases between the two germline ends. The DNA of the CDR3 is TGTGCCAGCAGTTCCGGACAGACTGACACTGAAGCTTTCTTT. It is translated as CASSSGQTDTEAFF.

This chain uses TRBV19 with TRBJ2-1; D may be TRBD2 (5 bases). The V gene's germline CDR1 is LNHDA and CDR2 SQIVND (reference sequence). The CDR3 has 14 residues. V was trimmed by 1 base and J by 4 bases, leaving 8 bases between them. The CDR3 loop reads CASSIVGVYNEQFF. The CDR3 DNA follows: TGTGCCAGTAGTATAGTCGGGGTGTACAATGAGCAGTTCTTC.

The V gene is TRBV19, the J gene TRBJ1-2; 9 bases fit TRBD1. J was trimmed by 4 bases and V by 7 bases; bases with no gene match: 10. The germline gives CDR1 LNHDA, CDR2 SQIVND (reference sequence). The CDR3 extends over 15 amino acids. The CDR3: CASTMDRGSTYGYTF. In nucleotides, the CDR3 is TGTGCCAGTACAATGGACAGGGGTAGTACCTATGGCTACACCTTC.

The chain is built from TRBV10-3 and TRBJ1-6, with D possibly TRBD1 on 6 matching bases. CDR3 size: 15 residues. The germline V and J ends were trimmed by 3 bases and 5 bases, with 11 bases remaining between them. Germline V gives CDR1 ENHRY, CDR2 SYGVKD. The CDR3 sequence is CAISDGQGNNSPLHF. DNA for the CDR3: TGTGCCATCAGTGATGGGCAGGGGAATAATTCACCCCTCCACTTT.

This rearrangement joins TRBV18 to TRBJ1-2; D gene uncertain. From germline, CDR1 is KGHSH and CDR2 LQKENI. The CDR3 is made up of 13 amino acids. The germline V and J ends were trimmed by 0 bases and 3 bases, with 5 bases remaining between them. This CDR3 is CASSPPSYYGYTF. The CDR3 DNA sequence: TGTGCCAGCTCACCACCGTCGTACTATGGCTACACCTTC.

This chain joins TRBV13 and TRBJ2-1, with D perhaps matching TRBD2 (7 bases). The CDR3 consists of 14 residues. Trimming pared 8 bases from V and 9 bases from J, leaving 20 bases between. CDR1 is PRHDT, CDR2 FYEKMQ, per germline (reference sequence). The CDR3 DNA is TGTGCCAGCTCCGGGCGGGGGCGCTCTGGTGAGCAGTTCTTC. This encodes CASSGRGRSGEQFF.

The gene calls are TRBV4-3 and TRBJ1-2; no clear D gene. Trimming removed 0 bases at V and 4 bases at J, with 15 bases between. The CDR3 length is 16 residues. The germline gives CDR1 LGHNA, CDR2 YSLEER. The DNA for the CDR3 is TGCGCCAGCAGCCAAGATCCCCCCCCTGGCGCCTATGGCTACACCTTC. This encodes CASSQDPPPGAYGYTF.

This clone turned up a few times. CDR3 protein: CASSSLDGFNEYTEAFF. The CDR3, as DNA: TGTGCCAGCAGCTCATTAGACGGGTTTAATGAATACACTGAAGCTTTCTTT. The gene calls are TRBV7-9 and TRBJ1-1, with D unresolved. Germline loops: CDR1 SEHNR, CDR2 FQNEAQ (reference sequence). CDR3 size: 17 residues. The ends were cut back, 4 bases at V and 3 bases at J, with 21 bases in the middle.

This rearrangement joins TRBV6-5 to TRBJ1-1; D is uncertain. This CDR3 has 13 residues. V dropped 6 bases and J dropped 5 bases, with 13 bases sitting between them. Germline CDR1 reads MNHEY; CDR2 reads SVGAGI. The CDR3 is CASSVNLRTEAFF. Here the CDR3 DNA reads TGTGCCAGCAGCGTCAATCTTAGGACTGAAGCTTTCTTT.

The chain has TRBV12-3 or TRBV12-4 and TRBJ1-2; D remains unclear. The V and J ends lost 1 base and 7 bases respectively, with 10 bases between them. The CDR3 extends over 13 amino acids. The CDR3 spells CASSLVTSGGYTF. CDR3 coding DNA: TGTGCCAGCAGTTTAGTAACTTCCGGTGGCTACACCTTC.

CDR3 sequence: CASSLAGADDYEQYF. CDR3 in DNA: TGTGCCAGCAGCTTAGCGGGGGCTGATGACTACGAGCAGTACTTC. The chain links TRBV7-2 to TRBJ2-7; a possible D gene is TRBD1 (6 bases). V shed 0 bases and J shed 3 bases, with 12 bases lying between them. The CDR3 extends over 15 amino acids. Germline assignment: CDR1 SGHTA and CDR2 FQGNSA.

CDR3 sequence: CASSQYTGNTIYF. Here the CDR3 DNA reads TGCGCCAGCAGCCAGTACACTGGAAACACCATATATTTT. This chain connects TRBV5-1 to TRBJ1-3; unclear D gene. Germline V gives CDR1 SGHRS, CDR2 YFSETQ. The CDR3 contains 13 residues. Trimming took 4 bases from V and 2 from J, leaving 7 bases between them. The complete variable domain, with remaining parts taken from reference TRBV5-1 and TRBJ1-3, reads KAGVTQTPRYLIKTRGQQVTLSCSPISGHRSVSWYQQTPGQGLQFLFEYFSETQRNKGNFPGRFSGRQFSNSRSEMNVSTLELGDSALYLCASSQYTGNTIYFGEGSWLTVV.

V gene TRBV3-1 (or the pseudogene TRBV3-2) combines with J gene TRBJ1-2, with D perhaps matching TRBD1 (5 bases). The CDR3 is made up of 14 amino acids. Germline-derived CDR1 and CDR2 are LGHDT and YNNKEL (reference sequence). Trimming removed 0 bases at V and 6 bases at J, with 11 bases between. The CDR3 here is CASSQDPGPHGYTF. The CDR3 coding sequence is TGTGCCAGCAGCCAAGACCCAGGGCCCCATGGCTACACCTTC.

The rearrangement uses TRBV6-5 and TRBJ1-5; D unclear. With 6 bases removed from V and 5 bases from J, the gap between germline ends came to 17 bases. Germline V CDR1 and CDR2: MNHEY, SVGAGI. This CDR3 has 15 residues. The CDR3 loop is CASSLLVSLDQPQHF. The CDR3 DNA reads as TGTGCCAGCAGCCTTTTAGTGAGCCTCGATCAGCCCCAGCATTTT.

This chain uses TRBV28 with TRBJ2-7; maybe TRBD2 (5 bases). Germline V CDR1 and CDR2: MDHEN, SYDVKM. There are 18 residues in the CDR3. V gave up 4 bases and J gave up 6 bases, with 28 bases separating them. CDR3 amino acids: CASSSPPRATVVFSEQYF. In DNA form, the CDR3 reads TGTGCCAGCAGTTCCCCCCCGAGGGCCACGGTCGTTTTCAGCGAGCAGTACTTC.

This clone was seen a few times. The V call is TRBV5-3, the J call TRBJ2-7; 10 nucleotides match TRBD1. TRBV5-3 is an ORF for which the function is uncertain. The CDR3 runs 18 residues. After removal of 2 bases from V and 3 bases from J, the junction contained 14 bases not matched to a gene. The CDR3 sequence: CARSFSAAGTGEYYEQYF. For the CDR3, the DNA is TGTGCCAGAAGCTTCTCCGCCGCCGGGACAGGGGAATACTACGAGCAGTACTTC.

The chain uses TRBV6-6 and TRBJ1-1; D is possibly TRBD1 (5 bases). Germline loops: CDR1 MNHNY, CDR2 SVGAGI (reference sequence). V was cut by 2 bases and J by 1 base, with 8 bases left in between. This CDR3 has 14 residues. Written as DNA, the CDR3 is TGTGCCAGCAGTTACCAGGGATCGAACACTGAAGCTTTCTTT. Its translation is CASSYQGSNTEAFF.

The chain couples TRBV6-6 to TRBJ1-5; unclear D gene. Germline V gene sequence: CDR1 MNHNY, CDR2 SVGAGI (reference sequence). This CDR3 has 14 amino acids. Trimming removed 7 bases from V and 0 bases from J, with 10 bases in between. Here the CDR3 reads CASIAGDSNQPQHF. CDR3 coding DNA: TGTGCCAGCATCGCCGGGGATAGCAATCAGCCCCAGCATTTT.

This chain uses TRBV7-2 with TRBJ2-2, with TRBD2 identical over 10 bases. The germline V gene encodes CDR1 SGHTA and CDR2 FQGNSA. V lost 6 bases to trimming and J lost 3 bases; unmatched junction nucleotides: 10. This CDR3 region has 17 residues. DNA of the CDR3: TGTGCCAGCAGTCAAACTAGCGGGACTACTCACACCGGGGAGCTGTTTTTT. Translating gives CASSQTSGTTHTGELFF.

The J gene is TRBJ2-3, the V gene TRBV7-2, with 8 positions matching TRBD2. The germline V gene has CDR1 SGHTA and CDR2 FQGNSA. V trimming: 5 bases; J trimming: 8 bases; junction bases outside the gene matches: 9. This CDR3 is built from 14 residues. The CDR3 reads CASSTGGGSSTQYF. DNA of the CDR3: TGTGCCAGCAGCACGGGGGGGGGCTCGAGTACGCAGTATTTT.

CDR3 DNA sequence: TGTGCCAGCAGCCAAGTGTGGGGGACTGGAAACACCATATATTTT. Translating it yields CASSQVWGTGNTIYF. This chain joins TRBV14 and TRBJ1-3; weak D call: TRBD1 (5 bases). The germline V gene has CDR1 SGHDN and CDR2 FVKESK. Trimming took 1 base from V and 2 from J, leaving 9 bases between them. CDR3 length: 15 amino acids.

The chain employs TRBV5-8 and TRBJ1-5; D call uncertain. CDR1 is SGHTS, CDR2 YDEGEE, per germline. V shed 0 bases and J shed 0 bases, with 7 bases lying between them. The CDR3 totals 15 residues. The CDR3 DNA reads as TGTGCCAGCAGCTTGGTTCTCTATAGCAATCAGCCCCAGCATTTT. It encodes CASSLVLYSNQPQHF.